The 9 T cell receptor beta chains presented below share a single source sample, sequenced in a study of blood T cell repertoires in COVID-19. Libraries were prepared by immunoSEQ multiplex PCR; TCRdb keeps only in-frame clonotypes and omits some of them. The repertoire holds roughly 230,000 clones, with around 82% as singletons. Sequences were obtained from peripheral blood. These receptors were taken from a man aged 35 to 55 with active or convalescent COVID-19.

This chain uses TRBV3-1 (or the pseudogene TRBV3-2) with TRBJ1-2; 9 bases agree with TRBD1. V gave up 0 bases and J gave up 5 bases; unmatched junction bases: 4. Germline V gene lookup returns CDR1 LGHDT and CDR2 YNNKEL (reference sequence). This CDR3 has 15 amino acids. The CDR3, as DNA: TGTGCCAGCAGCCAAGAAACCGGGACAGGGTATGGCTACACCTTC. Protein sequence: CASSQETGTGYGYTF.

The CDR3 sequence: CASSPSTAGPYTIYF. CDR3 coding DNA: TGTGCCAGTAGTCCTTCCACGGCAGGGCCATACACCATATATTTT. The V gene is TRBV19, the J gene TRBJ1-3, with D possibly matching TRBD1 (5 bases). The CDR3 is made up of 15 amino acids. Per the germline V gene, CDR1 is LNHDA and CDR2 is SQIVND (reference sequence). With 5 bases removed from V and 8 bases from J, the gap between germline ends came to 19 bases.

The chain links TRBV5-1 to TRBJ1-4; tentative D call: TRBD1 (5 bases). V was trimmed by 3 bases and J by 2 bases, leaving 14 bases between them. The CDR3 extends over 16 amino acids. Germline loops: CDR1 SGHRS, CDR2 YFSETQ. CDR3 bases: TGCGCCAGCAGCTGGGGGGACGGAGGCACTAATGAAAAACTGTTTTTT. Residues: CASSWGDGGTNEKLFF.

CDR3 DNA sequence: TGTGCCAGCAGCTTAGATCTAATAGCGGGAGATGGCAAAAACATTCAGTACTTC. This gives the protein CASSLDLIAGDGKNIQYF. The V call is TRBV11-2, the J call TRBJ2-4; 9 bases are shared with TRBD2. With V trimmed by 0 bases and J by 3 bases, 9 bases remained unmatched. Germline CDR1 reads SGHAT; CDR2 reads FQNNGV. The CDR3 is 18 residues long. Full variable domain (outside the CDR3, taken from reference TRBV11-2 and TRBJ2-4): EAGVAQSPRYKIIEKRQSVAFWCNPISGHATLYWYQQILGQGPKLLIQFQNNGVVDDSQLPKDRFSAERLKGVDSTLKIQPAKLEDSAVYLCASSLDLIAGDGKNIQYFGAGTRLSVL.

The genes are TRBV18 and TRBJ1-2, with D possibly TRBD1 on 6 matching bases. Germline values: CDR1 KGHSH, CDR2 LQKENI. The CDR3 is 14 residues long. V gave up 3 bases and J gave up 4 bases, with 12 bases separating them. Written as DNA, the CDR3 is TGTGCCAGCTCACCTGGGGGACACCGCTATGGCTACACCTTC. It codes for CASSPGGHRYGYTF.

The chain's CDR3 is CSVLQGWTEAFF. Here the CDR3 DNA reads TGCAGCGTCCTACAGGGTTGGACTGAAGCTTTCTTT. This chain connects TRBV29-1 to TRBJ1-1; weak D call: TRBD1 (6 bases). Germline V gene lookup returns CDR1 SQVTM and CDR2 ANQGSEA. The germline V and J ends were trimmed by 6 bases and 5 bases, with 13 bases remaining between them. CDR3 length equals 12 residues.

The rearrangement joins TRBV5-6 to TRBJ1-5; no firm D call. Germline lookup yields CDR1 SGHDT and CDR2 YYEEEE. The CDR3 extends over 15 amino acids. Trimming shortened V by 1 base and J by 0 bases, and 8 bases separated the two germline ends. CDR3 amino acids: CASSLFGNSNQPQHF. DNA of the CDR3: TGTGCCAGCAGCTTGTTCGGGAATAGCAATCAGCCCCAGCATTTT.

The gene calls are TRBV3-1 (or the pseudogene TRBV3-2) and TRBJ2-3; 9 bases agree with TRBD2. The CDR3 is 16 amino acids. Germline V gene lookup returns CDR1 LGHDT and CDR2 YNNKEL (reference sequence). J gave up 3 bases and V 1 base, and 5 bases lay outside the gene matches. CDR3 DNA: TGTGCCAGCAGCCAAGGGGGCGGGGGGGCGACAGATACGCAGTATTTT. It is translated as CASSQGGGGATDTQYF.

V is TRBV9 and J is TRBJ1-2; TRBD1 might be the D (5 bases). This CDR3 has 15 residues. V was trimmed by 0 bases and J by 2 bases, leaving 11 bases between them. Germline-derived CDR1 and CDR2 are SGDLS and YYNGEE. The CDR3 loop is CASSVDPTGNYGYTF. The CDR3 DNA is TGTGCCAGCAGCGTAGATCCCACAGGCAACTATGGCTACACCTTC. The whole variable domain, remainder taken from reference TRBV9 and TRBJ1-2, is DSGVTQTPKHLITATGQRVTLRCSPRSGDLSVYWYQQSLDQGLQFLIQYYNGEERAKGNILERFSAQQFPDLHSELNLSSLELGDSALYFCASSVDPTGNYGYTFGSGTRLTVV.